This section outlines one T cell receptor beta chain sequence together with its context. The antigen remains undetermined. Other DNA sequences in this sample translate to the same CDR3. The PCR employed 60 Vbeta primers together with 13 Jbeta primers. The method was immunoSEQ multiplex PCR; TCRdb's version includes in-frame clones alone and lacks a portion of them. The table shows 150,000 to 200,000 clones, with roughly 80% occurring only once. The sample belongs to a study of cytomegalovirus exposure and HLA in healthy donors. Whole-study findings and limits: Later analysis found that TCR beta chains associated with HLA were more clonally expanded than other, equally common chains. There were reportedly fewer N-insertions in an Asian-associated ancestry cluster than the roughly 670-donor mean, in a later analysis.

CDR1 and CDR2 (germline): MNHNS, SASEGT. The V and J ends lost 9 bases and 1 base respectively, with 9 bases between them. CDR3 size: 12 residues. Input material: PBMCs. The clonotype originates from a male donor in good health and CMV-seronegative. This chain connects TRBV6-1 to TRBJ1-2; unclear D gene. The chain's CDR3 is CASTLDNYGYTF. The CDR3, as DNA: TGTGCCAGTACCCTAGATAACTATGGCTACACCTTC.